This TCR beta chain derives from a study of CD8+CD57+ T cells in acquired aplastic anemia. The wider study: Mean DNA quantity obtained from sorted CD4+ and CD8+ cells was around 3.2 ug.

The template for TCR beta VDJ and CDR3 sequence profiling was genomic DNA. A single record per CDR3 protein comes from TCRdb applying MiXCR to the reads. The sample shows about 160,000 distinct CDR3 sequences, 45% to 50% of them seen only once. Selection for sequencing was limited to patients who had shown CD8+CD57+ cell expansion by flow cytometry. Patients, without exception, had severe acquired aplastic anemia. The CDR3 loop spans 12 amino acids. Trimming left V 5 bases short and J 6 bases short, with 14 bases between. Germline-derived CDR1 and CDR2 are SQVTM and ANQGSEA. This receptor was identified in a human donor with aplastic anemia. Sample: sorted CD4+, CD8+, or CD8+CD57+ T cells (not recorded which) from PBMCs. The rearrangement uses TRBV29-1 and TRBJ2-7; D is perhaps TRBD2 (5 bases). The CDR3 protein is CSVPTRAGEQYF. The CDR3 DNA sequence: TGCAGCGTTCCCACTAGAGCCGGCGAGCAGTACTTC.